This is a list of T cell receptor beta chains from one sample in a study of blood T cell repertoires in COVID-19. The assay was immunoSEQ multiplex PCR, and TCRdb's table has in-frame clones only and misses some. In the table there are about 57,000 clones, 82% of which are singletons. The sequenced sample was peripheral blood. Every receptor here comes from a woman aged 55-70 years with acute or convalescent COVID-19. Both conserved end residues are part of each CDR3. D genes are given only for firm matches. Expanded clones get a size class; other rows say once, few or many, or leave the size out.

NA	TRBV7-6	TRBJ2-2	16	TRBD1	TGTGCCAGCAGCTTAGTTAGACAGGGCAACACCGGGGAGCTGTTTTTT	CASSLVRQGNTGELFF
few	TRBV6-5	TRBJ1-1	14	NA	TGTGCAGCAGGGGAGGGGTTCTTGCGGACTGAAGCTTTCTTT	CAAGEGFLRTEAFF
NA	TRBV5-1	TRBJ2-2	15	NA	TGCGCCAGCAGCGAAATCGGGGGGCTGACCGGGGAGCTGTTTTTT	CASSEIGGLTGELFF
NA	TRBV15	TRBJ1-3	14	TRBD1	TGTGCCACCAGCAGAGGACAGGGGGCTGACACCATATATTTT	CATSRGQGADTIYF
NA	TRBV2	TRBJ1-1	13	TRBD1	TGTGCCAGCAGGACTGACAGGGACACTGAAGCTTTCTTT	CASRTDRDTEAFF
NA	TRBV12-3/TRBV12-4	TRBJ2-7	12	NA	TGTGCCAGCAGTTTAAGATCCGAGGGGCAGTACTTC	CASSLRSEGQYF
once	TRBV27	TRBJ1-5	13	NA	TGTGCCAGCAGTTTCCAGGGGAGACAGCCCCAGCATTTT	CASSFQGRQPQHF
NA	TRBV21-1	TRBJ1-3	17	NA	TGTGCCAGCAGCCCTAACATGACAGGTCCCTCTGGAAACACCATATATTTT	CASSPNMTGPSGNTIYF
NA	TRBV7-8	TRBJ2-2	16	TRBD2	TGTGCCAGCACAACCCCGGGACTAGAGAACACCGGGGAGCTGTTTTTT	CASTTPGLENTGELFF
NA	TRBV10-3	TRBJ2-1	12	NA	TGTGCCACCAATTCAGGGAACAATGAGCAGTTCTTC	CATNSGNNEQFF
NA	TRBV5-1	TRBJ2-3	13	NA	TGCGCCAGCAGCTCCCTCTTTTCAGATACGCAGTATTTT	CASSSLFSDTQYF
NA	TRBV11-3	TRBJ2-7	15	NA	TGTGCCAGCAGCTTAGGTACGGGGAGCTCTACAGAGCAGTACTTC	CASSLGTGSSTEQYF
NA	TRBV29-1	TRBJ2-1	14	NA	TGCAGCGTTGAAGAAACGGGGGCCTACAATGAGCAGTTCTTC	CSVEETGAYNEQFF
NA	TRBV29-1	TRBJ2-2	13	NA	TGCAGCACAGCAGGGGGAGGCACCGGGGAGCTGTTTTTT	CSTAGGGTGELFF
NA	TRBV19	TRBJ2-1	15	NA	TGTGCCAACAAACCGGGTCACCGCTCCTACAATGAGCAGTTCTTC	CANKPGHRSYNEQFF
NA	TRBV19	TRBJ1-3	15	NA	TGTGCCAGTATGACACCGCAGGACTCTGGAAACACCATATATTTT	CASMTPQDSGNTIYF
NA	TRBV5-6	TRBJ2-7	16	NA	TGTGCCAGCGGACCGGAAGGGGGGACAGTCTTCTACGAGCAGTACTTC	CASGPEGGTVFYEQYF
NA	TRBV6-4	TRBJ2-3	15	NA	TGTGCCAGCAGTGAGGGGAGCCGAGGGACAGATACGCAGTATTTT	CASSEGSRGTDTQYF
NA	TRBV6-5	TRBJ1-4	15	NA	TGTGCCAGCAATCTGCGGAGGGTTAGTAATGAAAAACTGTTTTTT	CASNLRRVSNEKLFF
few	TRBV7-6	TRBJ2-3	15	NA	TGTGCCAGCCGGGCCTGGGGGGGGGCTGATGATACGCAGTATTTT	CASRAWGGADDTQYF
NA	TRBV10-3	TRBJ2-3	16	TRBD2	TGTGCCATCAGAAAAACTAGCGGGGGGAACACAGATACGCAGTATTTT	CAIRKTSGGNTDTQYF
few	TRBV7-2	TRBJ2-3	13	NA	TGTGCCAGCAGATCCAGGGGCACAGATACGCAGTATTTT	CASRSRGTDTQYF
NA	TRBV30	TRBJ1-2	13	NA	TGTGCCTGGAGTGTGGACAGTAATGATGGCTACACCTTC	CAWSVDSNDGYTF
NA	TRBV9	TRBJ1-1	14	NA	TGTGCCAGCAGCGTAGAGTCAGGGTATAGTGAAGCTTTCTTT	CASSVESGYSEAFF
NA	TRBV18	TRBJ1-1	15	NA	TGTGCCAGCTCACCACGGGAGGTCCCGATGACTGAAGCTTTCTTT	CASSPREVPMTEAFF
NA	TRBV19	TRBJ2-3	11	NA	TGTGCCAGCCGAGAGCGAGATACGCAGTATTTT	CASRERDTQYF
NA	TRBV7-2	TRBJ1-2	14	TRBD1	TGTGCCAGCAGCCCGGGACAGGGAGACTATGGCTACACCTTC	CASSPGQGDYGYTF
NA	TRBV4-2	TRBJ1-2	17	NA	TGTGCCAGCAGCCAAGCTGGCCCCGGGAAAGATGGCTATGGCTACACCTTC	CASSQAGPGKDGYGYTF
NA	TRBV29-1	TRBJ2-3	11	NA	TGCAGCGTACCTCGGGGGGATACGCAGTATTTT	CSVPRGDTQYF
NA	TRBV20-1	TRBJ2-1	11	NA	TGCAGTGCGTTCTACGTTGGTGAGCAGTTCTTC	CSAFYVGEQFF
NA	TRBV3-1/TRBV3-2	TRBJ1-1	13	NA	TGTGCCAGCAGCCAAGATGGGGGGACGAAAGCTTTCTTT	CASSQDGGTKAFF
NA	TRBV18	TRBJ1-1	15	NA	TGTGCCAGCTCACTTTTTGAGCGTCTGAACACTGAAGCTTTCTTT	CASSLFERLNTEAFF
NA	TRBV5-1	TRBJ2-2	14	NA	TGCGCCAGCAGCTTAGTTCAGGGGACCGGGGAGCTGTTTTTT	CASSLVQGTGELFF
NA	TRBV7-9	TRBJ2-7	14	TRBD1	TGTGCCAGCAGCCCCCTTCTAGGGGGCTCTGGGCAGTACTTC	CASSPLLGGSGQYF
NA	TRBV30	TRBJ1-1	16	NA	TGTGCCTGGAGCGGGCGGGCAGGGGTCATGAACACTGAAGCTTTCTTT	CAWSGRAGVMNTEAFF
NA	TRBV6-2/TRBV6-3	TRBJ1-2	12	NA	TGTGCCAGCAGCGAGGGACTCTATGGCTACACCTTC	CASSEGLYGYTF
NA	TRBV5-4	TRBJ1-1	14	NA	TGTGCCAGCAGCTTCCAGGGAGGGAACACTGAAGCTTTCTTT	CASSFQGGNTEAFF
NA	TRBV23-1	TRBJ2-1	16	TRBD1	TGCGCCAGCAGTCGTAACAGGGGACGCCCCTACAATGAGCAGTTCTTC	CASSRNRGRPYNEQFF
NA	TRBV7-6	TRBJ1-1	14	TRBD1	TGTGCCAGCAGCCTGGACAGGGCGAACACTGAAGCTTTCTTT	CASSLDRANTEAFF
NA	TRBV5-3	TRBJ1-1	15	NA	TGTGCCAGAAGCTTGGATATTAACAGGGACACTGAAGCTTTCTTT	CARSLDINRDTEAFF
NA	TRBV7-2	TRBJ1-1	15	TRBD1	TGTGCCAGCAGCTTAAGAGGACAGGAGAACACTGAAGCTTTCTTT	CASSLRGQENTEAFF
NA	TRBV3-1/TRBV3-2	TRBJ2-3	13	NA	TGTGCCAGCAGCCAACCTCCTCGGGGTACGCAGTATTTT	CASSQPPRGTQYF
once	TRBV5-6	TRBJ1-4	13	NA	TGTGCCAGCAGGAACAGACTAGATGAAAAACTGTTTTTT	CASRNRLDEKLFF
NA	TRBV6-2/TRBV6-3	TRBJ2-3	14	NA	TGTGCCAGCAGTTACGGTGGGCCCGCAGATACGCAGTATTTT	CASSYGGPADTQYF
once	TRBV2	TRBJ2-7	15	NA	TGTGCCAGCAGTGAAGTCGCCGCCAGCTCCTACGAGCAGTACTTC	CASSEVAASSYEQYF
NA	TRBV27	TRBJ1-1	13	NA	TGTGCCAGCAGTTTAGATTCAGGGTTTGAAGCTTTCTTT	CASSLDSGFEAFF
NA	TRBV4-1	TRBJ1-1	15	TRBD1	TGCGCCAGCAGCCCGGGACAGGGTGACGACACTGAAGCTTTCTTT	CASSPGQGDDTEAFF
NA	TRBV3-1/TRBV3-2	TRBJ1-5	12	NA	TGTGCCAGCAGCCTTAGTAATCAGCCCCAGCATTTT	CASSLSNQPQHF
NA	TRBV3-1/TRBV3-2	TRBJ2-3	13	NA	TGTGCCAGCAGCCCCCGCGGCACAGATACGCAGTATTTT	CASSPRGTDTQYF
NA	TRBV7-3	TRBJ1-1	14	NA	TGTGCCAGCAGCTCTTCCGGGGGTTTCACTGAAGCTTTCTTT	CASSSSGGFTEAFF
NA	TRBV5-4	TRBJ2-2	15	NA	TGTGCCAGCAGCCCAGGGACTTACAACACCGGGGAGCTGTTTTTT	CASSPGTYNTGELFF
NA	TRBV5-1	TRBJ2-5	14	NA	TGCGCCAGCAGCTTGGGGGGAGGTTCAGAGACCCAGTACTTC	CASSLGGGSETQYF
NA	TRBV7-2	TRBJ1-4	14	TRBD1	TGTGCCAGCAGCCCCGGGACAGGGGGCGAAAAACTGTTTTTT	CASSPGTGGEKLFF
NA	TRBV19	TRBJ1-5	12	NA	TGTGCCAGTAGTACAAATTATCAGCCCCAGCATTTT	CASSTNYQPQHF